The 15 T cell receptor beta chains below all came from one sample that was sequenced in a study of cytomegalovirus exposure and HLA in healthy donors. Use of 60 Vbeta and 13 Jbeta primers characterized the PCR. TCRdb's table, derived via immunoSEQ multiplex PCR, lists solely in-frame clones and lacks some. The sample includes about 92,000 clones, 81% of them seen just once. Sample: PBMCs. These receptors came from a girl under 10 years old in good health and CMV-seropositive.

The chain combines TRBV1 with TRBJ2-2; the table's TRBD1 call for D was not verified on the DNA. TRBV1 is a pseudogene segment. The CDR3 loop spans 14 amino acids. This CDR3 is CTSSPKIGAGELFF. Written as DNA, the CDR3 is TGCACCAGCAGCCCCAAAATAGGGGCCGGGGAGCTGTTTTTT.

V usage is TRBV6-1 and J usage is TRBJ1-2, with TRBD1 matching over 7 bases. Trimming cost V 4 bases and J 2 bases; bases outside gene matches: 1. CDR1 is MNHNS, CDR2 SASEGT, per germline. CDR3 length equals 13 residues. This CDR3 is CASSVGQNYGYTF. DNA for the CDR3: TGTGCCAGCAGTGTGGGACAGAACTATGGCTACACCTTC.

This clone was seen once. The chain combines TRBV9 with TRBJ2-3, with D possibly TRBD2 on 6 matching bases. CDR1 is SGDLS and CDR2 is YYNGEE in the germline V gene. The CDR3 has 14 amino acids. The V gene lost 0 bases and the J gene lost 4 bases, with 9 bases spanning the gap. The CDR3 region is CASSVARDSDTQYF. The CDR3 DNA reads as TGTGCCAGCAGCGTAGCCCGGGACTCAGATACGCAGTATTTT.

This chain joins TRBV7-2 and TRBJ2-2; maybe TRBD2 (5 bases). The CDR3 spans 11 residues. Looked up from germline, CDR1 is SGHTA and CDR2 is FQGNSA. The V end was cut by 6 bases, the J end by 8 bases, with 7 bases between. The CDR3: CASRREGELFF. The CDR3 DNA reads TGTGCCAGCAGGAGGGAGGGGGAGCTGTTTTTT.

This clone was picked up one time. The gene calls are TRBV19 and TRBJ2-2; 7 positions match TRBD1. This CDR3 has 13 amino acids. The germline V gene has CDR1 LNHDA and CDR2 SQIVND (reference sequence). With 7 bases clipped from V and 3 bases from J, the junction kept 2 bases outside the gene matches. The CDR3 loop is CASNTGDTGELFF. CDR3 nucleotide sequence: TGTGCCAGTAACACAGGGGACACCGGGGAGCTGTTTTTT.

V usage is TRBV10-3 and J usage is TRBJ2-7, with D possibly matching TRBD1 (6 bases). CDR3 length: 13 residues. V was clipped by 6 bases and J by 6 bases, with 15 bases between them. Germline V gene sequence: CDR1 ENHRY, CDR2 SYGVKD. CDR3 in amino acids: CAISSQGEGEQYF. The CDR3 DNA follows: TGTGCCATCAGCTCACAGGGTGAGGGCGAGCAGTACTTC.

V and J are TRBV28 and TRBJ2-2; no clear D gene. This CDR3 has 13 residues. Germline CDR1 and CDR2: MDHEN and SYDVKM. V shed 4 bases and J shed 4 bases, with 7 bases lying between them. CDR3 amino acids: CASSSQITGELFF. CDR3 in DNA: TGTGCCAGCAGTTCACAAATCACCGGGGAGCTGTTTTTT.

The gene calls are TRBV10-3 and TRBJ2-2; 9 bases are shared with TRBD1. CDR1 ENHRY and CDR2 SYGVKD come from the germline V gene. The CDR3 contains 13 residues. V was clipped by 10 bases and J by 7 bases; unmatched bases: 7. The CDR3 is CARRDRADGELFF. The CDR3 bases are TGTGCCAGAAGGGACAGGGCGGACGGGGAGCTGTTTTTT.

The chain joins TRBV4-2 to TRBJ2-1, with 11 bases fitting TRBD2. This CDR3 comprises 16 residues. CDR1 LGHNA and CDR2 YNFKEQ come from the germline V gene. With 3 bases clipped from V and 2 bases from J, the junction kept 3 bases outside the gene matches. This CDR3 reads CASSQGTSGTYNEQFF. CDR3 in DNA: TGTGCCAGCAGCCAGGGGACTAGCGGTACCTACAATGAGCAGTTCTTC.

V gene TRBV6-1 combines with J gene TRBJ2-7; TRBD2 aligns across 13 bases. This CDR3 comprises 16 residues. After removal of 1 base from V and 3 bases from J, the junction contained 3 bases not matched to a gene. Germline V lookup: CDR1 MNHNS, CDR2 SASEGT. CDR3 region: CASSEGTSGSYYEQYF. The CDR3 DNA sequence: TGTGCCAGCAGTGAAGGGACTAGCGGGAGTTACTACGAGCAGTACTTC.

The CDR3 sequence is CASSPAGAYGYTF. CDR3 nucleotides: TGTGCCAGTTCCCCAGCAGGGGCCTATGGCTACACCTTC. The chain links TRBV19 to TRBJ1-2; maybe TRBD1 (6 bases). The V end lost 8 bases, the J end lost 4 bases, and 14 bases lay between the germline ends. The CDR3 extends over 13 amino acids. Germline V gene data show CDR1 as LNHDA and CDR2 as SQIVND (reference sequence).

The rearrangement joins TRBV10-1 to TRBJ2-2; 8 bases map to TRBD2. Per the germline V gene, CDR1 is WNHNN and CDR2 is SYGVQD (reference sequence). The CDR3 runs to 15 residues. V gave up 6 bases and J gave up 2 bases; unmatched junction bases: 5. This chain's CDR3 is CASSPGLGNTGELFF. CDR3 DNA: TGCGCCAGCAGCCCGGGACTAGGAAACACCGGGGAGCTGTTTTTT.

The chain has TRBV2 and TRBJ2-1; 10 positions agree with TRBD2. Germline V CDR1 and CDR2: SNHLY, FYNNEI. Germline trimming cut 8 bases from V and 7 bases from J; bases unmatched to any gene: 11. The CDR3 length is 15 residues. The CDR3 DNA reads TGTGCCAGCGGGGAATACGGACTAGCGGATAATGAGCAGTTCTTC. Its protein is CASGEYGLADNEQFF.

J is TRBJ2-7 and V is TRBV7-2; 9 bases align to TRBD2. V gave up 5 bases and J gave up 5 bases; unmatched junction bases: 16. The length of the CDR3 is 17 residues. Germline assignment: CDR1 SGHTA and CDR2 FQGNSA. CDR3: CASSTRGASGMPHEQYF. CDR3 in DNA: TGTGCCAGCAGCACCCGGGGGGCTAGCGGGATGCCCCACGAGCAGTACTTC.

This clone was detected a few times. The V gene is TRBV4-1, the J gene TRBJ2-7; D is unresolved. Trimming shortened V by 0 bases and J by 2 bases, and 8 bases separated the two germline ends. The CDR3 contains 14 residues. Germline CDR1 reads MGHRA; CDR2 reads YSYEKL. The CDR3 loop reads CASSQESVTYEQYF. The CDR3, as DNA: TGCGCCAGCAGCCAAGAAAGCGTAACCTACGAGCAGTACTTC.